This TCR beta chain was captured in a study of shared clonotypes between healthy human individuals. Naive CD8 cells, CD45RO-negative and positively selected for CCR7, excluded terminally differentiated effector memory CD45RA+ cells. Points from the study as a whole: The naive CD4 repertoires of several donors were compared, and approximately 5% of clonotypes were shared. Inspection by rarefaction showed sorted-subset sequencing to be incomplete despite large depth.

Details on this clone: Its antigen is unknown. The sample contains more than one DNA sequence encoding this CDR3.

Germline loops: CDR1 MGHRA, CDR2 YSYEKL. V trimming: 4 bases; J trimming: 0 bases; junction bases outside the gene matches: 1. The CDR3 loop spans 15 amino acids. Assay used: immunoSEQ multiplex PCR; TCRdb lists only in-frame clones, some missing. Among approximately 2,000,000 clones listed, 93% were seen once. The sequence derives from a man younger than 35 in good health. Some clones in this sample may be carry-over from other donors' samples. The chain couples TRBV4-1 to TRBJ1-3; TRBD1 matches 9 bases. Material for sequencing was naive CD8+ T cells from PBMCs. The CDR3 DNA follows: TGCGCCAGCAGCCCGGGACAGGGCTCTGGAAACACCATATATTTT. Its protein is CASSPGQGSGNTIYF.